This TCR beta chain was recorded in a study of shared clonotypes between healthy human individuals. In the study overall: The cohort had two women and three men, ages 18 to 49.

As regards this clone: Other nucleotide sequences from this sample produce the same CDR3.

V lost 0 bases and J lost 1, with 4 bases in between. Germline values: CDR1 SGHRS, CDR2 YFSETQ. This CDR3 contains 13 residues. Profiled with immunoSEQ multiplex PCR; TCRdb holds only in-frame clones, not every one. The sample lists about 450,000 clones, 65% to 80% occurring once. Donors were healthy HIV-negative adults without recent acute infections or vaccinations. The V gene is TRBV5-1, the J gene TRBJ1-1; D gene uncertain. The sample taken for sequencing was PBMCs. This TCR was recovered from a woman in her 40s in good health. Some clones in this sample may be carry-over from other donors' samples. The CDR3 loop reads CASSLEPNTEAFF. CDR3 bases: TGCGCCAGCAGCTTGGAACCGAACACTGAAGCTTTCTTT.